This entry is about one TCR beta chain. The data stem from a study of blood T cell repertoires in COVID-19. Across the whole study: The origin of the acute and convalescent COVID-19 samples was the United States, Italy and Spain. PBMCs, B-cell-depleted T cells, or T cells provided the cDNA or gDNA that made up the material.

The junction had 2 bases not matched to a gene; V was cut back by 1 base and J by 6 bases. Germline CDR1 SNHLY, CDR2 FYNNEI. The CDR3 is 14 residues long. Followed longitudinally, the Seattle patients had been enrolled during active infection. Per the original data handling: Scientists estimated how many nucleated cells there were by amplifying reference gene primers. The protocol was immunoSEQ multiplex PCR, while the TCRdb copy is restricted to in-frame clones and leaves out a portion. V and J calls and clone size are copied from that table; D and trimming were computed from the DNA. The sample carries about 230,000 clones, just over 85% recorded once.

The chain recombines TRBV2 with TRBJ1-2; the match to TRBD1 covers 10 bases. This receptor was taken from a man between 50 and 59 years old with COVID-19, enrolled during active disease. Sequencing used peripheral blood. In DNA form, the CDR3 reads TGTGCCAGCAGTGAAGGACAGGGGGCCAATGGCTACACCTTC. Its translation: CASSEGQGANGYTF.